This T cell receptor beta chain was sequenced in a study of monozygotic twins with inflammatory bowel disease. General study findings and limits: Among IBD patients, TCRbeta diversity (inverse Simpson) was lower than in healthy co-twins. IBD patients exhibited fewer clonotypes shared with other individuals than healthy twins, particularly with disease activity.

As regards this clonotype: The target antigen is unknown.

Investigators extracted total RNA from whole blood and did not sort T cells. Template switching incorporated UMIs with a 6-nucleotide sample barcode. TCRdb re-called the 5' RACE reads and shows each CDR3 protein once, DNA omitted. Its listing shows about 380,000 distinct CDR3 sequences. Sequenced sample: blood. This TCR derives from a human donor with ulcerative colitis or Crohn's disease, or a healthy co-twin of an affected twin (not recorded which).

CDR3 region: CASSWTGTGDHPSSYEQYF. The V call is TRBV5-1, the J call TRBJ2-7; absent DNA, TCRdb's TRBD1 call cannot be checked. This CDR3 is 19 amino acids long. The germline V gene encodes CDR1 SGHRS and CDR2 YFSETQ.